This is a list of T cell receptor beta chains from one sample in a study of OX40 agonist ivuxolimab in advanced cancers. TCRdb keeps only in-frame clones here, not all; method: immunoSEQ multiplex PCR. The sample holds over 70,000 clones, around 88% seen once. The sequences come from CD4+ or CD8+ T cells sorted from blood, collected in a trial of the OX40 agonist ivuxolimab. These TCRs come from an adult with an advanced solid tumor such as melanoma, head and neck, liver or kidney cancer. Both conserved end residues are part of each CDR3. The D gene is left open where the match is weak. Size is omitted from some rows. Given values are once, few, many or a class for expanded clones.

>TRBV7-2|TRBJ1-2|TRBD1|.
TGTGCCAGCAGCCCTCAGGGGGGTGTCTATGGCTACACCTTC
CASSPQGGVYGYTF
>TRBV5-1|TRBJ2-7|.|.
TGCGCCAGCAGCTCCCTTGGGAGAAGGTACGAGCAGTACTTC
CASSSLGRRYEQYF
>TRBV7-2|TRBJ2-2|.|.
TGTGCCTCGGGCGGGGTTGGCAACACCGGGGAGCTGTTTTTT
CASGGVGNTGELFF
>TRBV6-4|TRBJ2-1|TRBD2|.
TGTGCCAGCAGTGACTATCGACCAGCGGGGGGTTACAATGAGCAGTTCTTC
CASSDYRPAGGYNEQFF
>TRBV18|TRBJ2-2|.|.
TGTGCCAGCTCACCCGAACAGGGCGCGAACACCGGGGAGCTGTTTTTT
CASSPEQGANTGELFF
>TRBV9|TRBJ1-2|TRBD1|once
TGTGCCAGCAGCACGACAGGGCGCGGCTACACCTTC
CASSTTGRGYTF
>TRBV27|TRBJ2-3|.|.
TGTGCCAGCAGTTTATACGCTAGCACAGATACGCAGTATTTT
CASSLYASTDTQYF
>TRBV6-5|TRBJ2-7|TRBD2|few
TGTGCCACCCGTGGGGCGGGAGTATACGAGCAGTACTTC
CATRGAGVYEQYF
>TRBV7-2|TRBJ1-1|.|.
TGTGCCAGCAGCTTCGGGGGAGGGAACACTGAAGCTTTCTTT
CASSFGGGNTEAFF
>TRBV10-3|TRBJ2-1|TRBD2|once
TGTGCCATCAGTGAGTCGGGCGGGAGTTTGAATGAGCAGTTCTTC
CAISESGGSLNEQFF